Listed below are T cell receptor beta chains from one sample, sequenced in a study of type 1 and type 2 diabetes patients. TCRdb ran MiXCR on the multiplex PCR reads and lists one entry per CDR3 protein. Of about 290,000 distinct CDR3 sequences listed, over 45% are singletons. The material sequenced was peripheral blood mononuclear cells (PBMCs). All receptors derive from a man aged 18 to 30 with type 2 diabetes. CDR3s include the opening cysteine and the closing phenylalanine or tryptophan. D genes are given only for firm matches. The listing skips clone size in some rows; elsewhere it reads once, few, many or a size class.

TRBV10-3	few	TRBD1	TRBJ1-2	TGTGCCATCAGCCCGGGGACAGAGTATGGCTACACCTTC	CAISPGTEYGYTF
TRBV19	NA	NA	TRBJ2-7	TGTGCCAGTAGTAGTCGAGGTGGGGGCACCTACGAGCAGTACTTC	CASSSRGGGTYEQYF
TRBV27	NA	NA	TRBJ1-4	TGTGCCAGCAATCGGGGAGAATCTAATGAAAAACTGTTTTTT	CASNRGESNEKLFF
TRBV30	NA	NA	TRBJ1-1	TGTGCCTGGAGTGCTTCGGGTACTGAAGCTTTCTTT	CAWSASGTEAFF
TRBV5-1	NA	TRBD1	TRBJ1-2	TGCGCCAGCAGCCCGGCAGGGGGTGTTAACTATGGCTACACCTTC	CASSPAGGVNYGYTF
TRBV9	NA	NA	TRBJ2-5	TGTGCCAGCAGCGTAGCTTCGGAGTACCAAGAGACCCAGTACTTC	CASSVASEYQETQYF
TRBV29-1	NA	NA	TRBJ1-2	TGCAGCGTTGTTTCATTGGACCCAAGCTATGGCTACACCTTC	CSVVSLDPSYGYTF
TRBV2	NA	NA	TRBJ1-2	TGCGCCAGCAGTGGGGCAGCGGACTATGGCTACACCTTC	CASSGAADYGYTF
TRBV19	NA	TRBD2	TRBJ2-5	TGTGCCACCGCGACTAGCGGGGCAGAGACCCAGTACTTC	CATATSGAETQYF
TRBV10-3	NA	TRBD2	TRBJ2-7	TGTGCCAGCAGTTCTAGCGGGAGAGGGTTCTCCTACGAGCAGTACTTC	CASSSSGRGFSYEQYF
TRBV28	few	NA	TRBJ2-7	TGTGCCAGCAGTAAGACTGAGCTCCTCCTTTACGAGCAGTACTTC	CASSKTELLLYEQYF
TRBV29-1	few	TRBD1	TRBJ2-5	TGCAGCGTTCGGGGACAGGGGAATGTGGCCCAGTACTTC	CSVRGQGNVAQYF
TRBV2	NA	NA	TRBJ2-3	TGTGCCAGCAGGTCCGGGACACTAACGGATACGCAGTATTTT	CASRSGTLTDTQYF
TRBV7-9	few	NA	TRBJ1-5	TGTGCCAGCTCAGCGCCAGGGGATCAGCCCCAGCATTTT	CASSAPGDQPQHF
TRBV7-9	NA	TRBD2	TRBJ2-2	TGTGCCAGCAGCTGGCTAGCGGGACGGACCGGGGAGCTGTTTTTT	CASSWLAGRTGELFF
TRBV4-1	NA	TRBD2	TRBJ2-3	TGTGCCAGCAGCCATAGCGGGAGGGCGACAGATACGCAGTATTTT	CASSHSGRATDTQYF
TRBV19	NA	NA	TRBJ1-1	TGTGCCAGTAGTATTGTAGGGGGAGAAACTGAAGCTTTCTTT	CASSIVGGETEAFF
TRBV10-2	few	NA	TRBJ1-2	TGCGCCAGCAGTGAGGGGACAAGCTACACCTTC	CASSEGTSYTF
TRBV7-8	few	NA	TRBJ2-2	TGTGCCAGCAGCCCGTGGGCAGGGAACACCGGGGAGCTGTTTTTT	CASSPWAGNTGELFF
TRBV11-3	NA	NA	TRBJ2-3	TGTGCCAGCAGCCCGCGAGGGGAAGATACGCAGTATTTT	CASSPRGEDTQYF
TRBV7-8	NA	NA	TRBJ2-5	TGTGCCAGCAGCTCCTACTCACTCAGCATTCAAGAGACCCAGTACTTC	CASSSYSLSIQETQYF
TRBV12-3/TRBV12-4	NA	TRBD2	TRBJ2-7	TGTGCCAGCAGCAACGGACTAGCGGGAGTCTACGAGCAGTACTTC	CASSNGLAGVYEQYF
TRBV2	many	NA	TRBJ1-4	TGTGCCAGCAGGCGGGCAGCGGCCAGAGAAAAACTGTTTTTT	CASRRAAAREKLFF
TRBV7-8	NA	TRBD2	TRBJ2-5	TGTGCCAGCAGCTCGCCCCCCATAATAGCGGGAGTTCAAGAGACCCAGTACTTC	CASSSPPIIAGVQETQYF
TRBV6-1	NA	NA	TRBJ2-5	TGTGCCAGCACGAGACAGCTCCAAGAGACCCAGTACTTC	CASTRQLQETQYF
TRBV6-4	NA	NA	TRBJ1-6	TGTGCCAGCAGTGCTGCAGGGAATTCACCCCTCCACTTT	CASSAAGNSPLHF
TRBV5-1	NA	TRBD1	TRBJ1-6	TGCGCCAGCAGCCTAGTTACAGGGGATTCACCCCTCCACTTT	CASSLVTGDSPLHF
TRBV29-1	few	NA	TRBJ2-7	TGCAGCGTTATCGCGGGAAGCGCCTACGAGCAGTACTTC	CSVIAGSAYEQYF
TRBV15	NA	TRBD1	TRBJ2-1	TGTGCCAGCAGCTTAGGGGGGACAGGGGAGAGGAATGAGCAGTTCTTC	CASSLGGTGERNEQFF
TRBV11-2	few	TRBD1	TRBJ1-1	TGTGCCAGCAGCTTTTCCCCCGGCCGGGACAGGGAGCAGGACACTGAAGCTTTCTTT	CASSFSPGRDREQDTEAFF
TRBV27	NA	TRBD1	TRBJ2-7	TGTGCCAGTAGTTTAAAGGACAGGGGGTACGAGCAGTACTTC	CASSLKDRGYEQYF
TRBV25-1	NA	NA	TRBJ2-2	TGTGCCAGCAGCGACCGAGGATACACCGGGGAGCTGTTTTTT	CASSDRGYTGELFF
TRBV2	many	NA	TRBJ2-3	TGTGCCAGCAGTGGAGGGGGAGGCACAGATACGCAGTATTTT	CASSGGGGTDTQYF
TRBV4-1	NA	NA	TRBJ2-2	TGCGCCAGCAGCCAAGTGGGGGCAGGGATCGGCACCGGGGAGCTGTTTTTT	CASSQVGAGIGTGELFF
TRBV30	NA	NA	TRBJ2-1	TGTGCCTGGAATGGAGGGGGATATGAGCAGTTCTTC	CAWNGGGYEQFF
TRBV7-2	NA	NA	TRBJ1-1	TGTGCCAGCAGTGGCGCTCGGAGGGCTTTCTTT	CASSGARRAFF
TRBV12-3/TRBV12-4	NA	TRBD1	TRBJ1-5	TGTGCCAGCAGTCTTAGACCGGGACAGGGGGAATTAGGCAATCAGCCCCAGCATTTT	CASSLRPGQGELGNQPQHF
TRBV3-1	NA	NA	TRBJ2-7	TGTGCCAGCAGCCAAGTAGGTGGAGAGACCTCCTACGAGCAGTACTTC	CASSQVGGETSYEQYF
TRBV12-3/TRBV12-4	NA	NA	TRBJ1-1	TGTGCCAGCAGTTGGGGTGGGAACACTGAAGCTTTCTTT	CASSWGGNTEAFF
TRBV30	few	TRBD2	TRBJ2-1	TGTGCCTGGAATGAAGCGGGAGGGCCCGGCAATGAGCAGTTCTTC	CAWNEAGGPGNEQFF
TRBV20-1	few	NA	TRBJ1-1	TGCAGTGCTAGGTCCCCCCAGGGGAAGGCTGAAGCTTTCTTT	CSARSPQGKAEAFF
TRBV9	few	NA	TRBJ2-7	TGTGCCAGCAGCGGACGGACAGCAGAGCAGTACTTC	CASSGRTAEQYF
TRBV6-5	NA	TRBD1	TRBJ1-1	TGTGCCAGCAGTCGACCCGGGACAGGGAGGGCTTTCTTT	CASSRPGTGRAFF
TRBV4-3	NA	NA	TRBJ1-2	TGCGCCAGCAGCCAAACGGCGGCTGGGGGGGAACTTAACTATGGCTACACCTTC	CASSQTAAGGELNYGYTF
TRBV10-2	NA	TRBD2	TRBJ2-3	TGCGCCAGCAGTGGTTCCGGGACTATCACAGATACGCAGTATTTT	CASSGSGTITDTQYF
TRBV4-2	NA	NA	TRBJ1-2	TGTGCCAGCAGCCCGGGGGGGGCTGGCTACACCTTC	CASSPGGAGYTF
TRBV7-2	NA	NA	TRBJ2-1	TGTGCCAGCAGCCGCGATGGGGGCTCCTACAATGAGCAGTTCTTC	CASSRDGGSYNEQFF
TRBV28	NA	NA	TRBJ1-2	TGTGCCAGCAGATTTACAGGGAACTATGGCTACACCTTC	CASRFTGNYGYTF
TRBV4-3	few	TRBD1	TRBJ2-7	TGCGCCAGCAGCCAGTACTCGGACAGGGGCCACGAGCAGTACTTC	CASSQYSDRGHEQYF
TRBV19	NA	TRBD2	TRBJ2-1	TGTGCCAGTAGTGGACTAGCGGCTTACAATGAGCAGTTCTTC	CASSGLAAYNEQFF
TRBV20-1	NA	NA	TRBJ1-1	TGCAGTGCTAGAGATCGAAGGACGGGAAGTGAAGCTTTCTTT	CSARDRRTGSEAFF
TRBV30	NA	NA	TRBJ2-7	TGTGCCTGGAGTGTAGTAGGGGGCGCGGGGGAGCAGTACTTC	CAWSVVGGAGEQYF
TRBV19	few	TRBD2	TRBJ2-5	TGTGCCAGTATGGACCTAGCGGGCGGCCAAGAGACCCAGTACTTC	CASMDLAGGQETQYF
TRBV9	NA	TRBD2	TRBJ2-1	TGTGCCAGCAGCGCCCCTAGCGGGAGCGACAATGAGCAGTTCTTC	CASSAPSGSDNEQFF
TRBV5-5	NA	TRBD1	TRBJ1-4	TGCGCCAGCAGCTTGGTTAACGAGACAGGGTATAGTCAGGCTAATGAAAAACTGTTTTTT	CASSLVNETGYSQANEKLFF
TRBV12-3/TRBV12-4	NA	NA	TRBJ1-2	TGTGCCAGCAGTTTAGTCTCTGGGGGCAGCTCTAACTATGGCTACACCTTC	CASSLVSGGSSNYGYTF
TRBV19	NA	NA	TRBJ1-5	TGTGCCAGTAGTAGCATCAGGACGGTGAGCAATCAGCCCCAGCATTTT	CASSSIRTVSNQPQHF
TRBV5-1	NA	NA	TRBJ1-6	TGCGCCAGCAGCTTGGGATTCGAAGGTTCACCCCTCCACTTT	CASSLGFEGSPLHF
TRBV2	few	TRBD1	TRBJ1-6	TGTGCCAGCAGTACCAAACCGGGACAGGGGTATTCAAATTCACCCCTCCACTTT	CASSTKPGQGYSNSPLHF
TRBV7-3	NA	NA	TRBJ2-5	TGTGCCAGCAGCTTAGGCGAAAAAGAGACCCAGTACTTC	CASSLGEKETQYF